This record looks at one T cell receptor beta chain sequence and its context. The antigen is not known. This specimen belongs to a study of CD8+CD57+ T cells in acquired aplastic anemia. Template material for TCR beta VDJ and CDR3 profiling consisted of genomic DNA. TCRdb redid the calling of the reads with MiXCR, one entry per CDR3 protein. The table includes a few hundred thousand distinct CDR3 sequences, approximately 56% detected once. Study-level points and caveats: Sharing between patients and controls was observed for about 27 CD8+ CDR3 sequences.

Sequenced: sorted CD4+, CD8+, or CD8+CD57+ T cells (not recorded which) from PBMCs. The source of this sequence is a human donor with severe aplastic anemia or a healthy control (not recorded which).

CDR3 loop: CASSLGEKETQYF. In DNA form, the CDR3 reads TGTGCCAGCAGTTTGGGCGAGAAAGAGACCCAGTACTTC. The chain recombines TRBV12-3 or TRBV12-4 with TRBJ2-5; D remains ambiguous. The CDR3 contains 13 residues. V was clipped by 3 bases and J by 3 bases, with 8 bases between them.